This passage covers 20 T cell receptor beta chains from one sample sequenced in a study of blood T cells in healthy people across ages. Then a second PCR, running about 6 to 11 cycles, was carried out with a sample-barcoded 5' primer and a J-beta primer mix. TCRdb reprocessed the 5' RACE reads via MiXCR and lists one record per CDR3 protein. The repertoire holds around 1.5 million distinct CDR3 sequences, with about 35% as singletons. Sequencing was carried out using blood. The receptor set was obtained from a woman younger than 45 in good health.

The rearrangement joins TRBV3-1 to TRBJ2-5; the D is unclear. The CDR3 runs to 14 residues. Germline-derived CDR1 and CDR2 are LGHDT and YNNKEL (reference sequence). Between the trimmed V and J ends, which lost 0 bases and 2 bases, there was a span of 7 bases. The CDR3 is CASSQDSTQETQYF. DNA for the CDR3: TGTGCCAGCAGCCAAGACAGCACTCAAGAGACCCAGTACTTC.

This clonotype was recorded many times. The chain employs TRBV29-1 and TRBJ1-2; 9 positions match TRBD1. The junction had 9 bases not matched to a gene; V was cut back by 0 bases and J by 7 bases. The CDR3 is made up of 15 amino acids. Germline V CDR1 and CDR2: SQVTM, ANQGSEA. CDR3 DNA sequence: TGCAGCGTTGAAGAAGTACGGGACAGGGTGGCTGGCTACACCTTC. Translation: CSVEEVRDRVAGYTF.

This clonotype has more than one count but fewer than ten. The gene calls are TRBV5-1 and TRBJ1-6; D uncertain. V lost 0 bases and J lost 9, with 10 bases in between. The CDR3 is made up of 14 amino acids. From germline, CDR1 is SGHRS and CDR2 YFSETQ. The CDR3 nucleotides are TGCGCCAGCAGCTTGGCCGGAATGGGTTCACCCCTCCACTTT. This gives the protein CASSLAGMGSPLHF.

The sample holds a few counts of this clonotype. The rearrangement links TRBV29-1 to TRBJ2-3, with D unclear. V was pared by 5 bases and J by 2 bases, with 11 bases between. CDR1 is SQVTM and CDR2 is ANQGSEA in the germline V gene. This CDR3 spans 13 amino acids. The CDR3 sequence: CSVPAEPTDTQYF. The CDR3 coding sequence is TGCAGCGTTCCTGCGGAGCCCACAGATACGCAGTATTTT.

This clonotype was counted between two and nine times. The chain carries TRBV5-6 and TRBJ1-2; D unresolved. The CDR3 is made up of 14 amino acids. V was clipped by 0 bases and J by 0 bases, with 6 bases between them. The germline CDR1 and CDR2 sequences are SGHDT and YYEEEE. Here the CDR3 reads CASSLGSANYGYTF. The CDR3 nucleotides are TGTGCCAGCAGCTTGGGATCCGCTAACTATGGCTACACCTTC.

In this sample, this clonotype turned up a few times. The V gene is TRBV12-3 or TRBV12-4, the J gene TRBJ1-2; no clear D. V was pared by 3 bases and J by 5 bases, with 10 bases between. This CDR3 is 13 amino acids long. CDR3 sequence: CASSFGGYYGYTF. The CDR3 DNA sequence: TGTGCCAGCAGTTTTGGAGGGTATTATGGCTACACCTTC.

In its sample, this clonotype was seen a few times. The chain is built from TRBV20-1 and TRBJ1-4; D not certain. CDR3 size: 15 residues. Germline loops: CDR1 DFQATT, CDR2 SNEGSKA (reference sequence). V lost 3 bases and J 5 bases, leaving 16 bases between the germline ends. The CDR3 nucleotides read TGCAGTGCTAGTTCTTTGGGCCGACCGAATGAAAAACTGTTTTTT. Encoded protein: CSASSLGRPNEKLFF.

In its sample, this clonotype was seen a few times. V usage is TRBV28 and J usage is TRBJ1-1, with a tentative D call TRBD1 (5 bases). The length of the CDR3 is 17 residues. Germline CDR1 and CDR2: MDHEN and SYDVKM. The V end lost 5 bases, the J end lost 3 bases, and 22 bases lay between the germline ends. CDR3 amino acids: CASSARRRGVVDTEAFF. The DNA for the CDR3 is TGTGCCAGCAGTGCCCGAAGACGGGGGGTCGTCGACACTGAAGCTTTCTTT.

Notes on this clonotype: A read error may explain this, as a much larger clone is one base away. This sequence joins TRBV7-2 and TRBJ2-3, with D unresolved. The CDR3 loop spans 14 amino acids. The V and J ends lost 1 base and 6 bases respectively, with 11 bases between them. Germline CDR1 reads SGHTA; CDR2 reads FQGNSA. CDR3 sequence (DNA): TGTGCCAGCAGCTTAGACGGGCCCCGGGATACGCAGTATTTT. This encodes CASSLDGPRDTQYF.

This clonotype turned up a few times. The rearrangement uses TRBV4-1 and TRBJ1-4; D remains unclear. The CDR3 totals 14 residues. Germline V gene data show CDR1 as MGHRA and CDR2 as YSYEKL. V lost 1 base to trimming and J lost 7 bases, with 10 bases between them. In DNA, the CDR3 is TGCGCCAGCAGCCAAGGTACGGCAGGTGAAAAACTGTTTTTT. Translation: CASSQGTAGEKLFF.

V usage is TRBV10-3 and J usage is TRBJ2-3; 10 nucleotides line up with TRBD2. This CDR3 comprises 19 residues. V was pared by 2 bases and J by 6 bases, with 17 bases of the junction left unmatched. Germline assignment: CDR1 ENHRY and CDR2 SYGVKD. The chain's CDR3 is CAISETPAGGAGGTDTQYF. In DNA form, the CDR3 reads TGTGCCATCAGTGAGACCCCCGCGGGCGGAGCGGGAGGGACCGATACGCAGTATTTT.

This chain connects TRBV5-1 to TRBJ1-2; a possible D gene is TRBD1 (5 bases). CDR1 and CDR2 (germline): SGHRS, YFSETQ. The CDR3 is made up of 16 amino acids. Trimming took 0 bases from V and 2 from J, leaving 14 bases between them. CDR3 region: CASSLVGGSRNYGYTF. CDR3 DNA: TGCGCCAGCAGCTTGGTGGGGGGTTCGCGAAACTATGGCTACACCTTC. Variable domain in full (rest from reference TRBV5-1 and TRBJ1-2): KAGVTQTPRYLIKTRGQQVTLSCSPISGHRSVSWYQQTPGQGLQFLFEYFSETQRNKGNFPGRFSGRQFSNSRSEMNVSTLELGDSALYLCASSLVGGSRNYGYTFGSGTRLTVV.

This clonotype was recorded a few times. The CDR3, as DNA: TGCGCCAGCAGTGACGGTAGCGGGAGGACAGAGACCCAGTACTTC. This codes for CASSDGSGRTETQYF. The V call is TRBV10-2, the J call TRBJ2-5; 10 nucleotides line up with TRBD2. V dropped 3 bases and J dropped 4; count of bases not matched to a gene: 5. The CDR3 covers 15 residues. Germline CDR1 is WSHSY and CDR2 is SAAADI.

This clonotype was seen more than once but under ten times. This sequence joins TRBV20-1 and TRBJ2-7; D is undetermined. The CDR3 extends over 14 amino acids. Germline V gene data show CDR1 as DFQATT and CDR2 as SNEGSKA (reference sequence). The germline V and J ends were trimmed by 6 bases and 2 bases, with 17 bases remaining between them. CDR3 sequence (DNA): TGCAGTGCCCACCGGGCCGCTTCCCCCTACGAGCAGTACTTC. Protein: CSAHRAASPYEQYF.

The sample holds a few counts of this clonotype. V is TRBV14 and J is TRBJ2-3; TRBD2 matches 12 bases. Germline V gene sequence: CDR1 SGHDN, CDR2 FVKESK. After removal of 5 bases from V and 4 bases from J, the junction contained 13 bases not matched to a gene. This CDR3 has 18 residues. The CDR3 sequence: CASSKRLAGDVHSDTQYF. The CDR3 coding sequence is TGTGCCAGCAGCAAACGACTAGCGGGAGACGTCCACTCAGATACGCAGTATTTT.

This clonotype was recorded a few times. CDR3 in amino acids: CSVQKGTSDEKLFF. In nucleotides, the CDR3 is TGCAGTGTCCAGAAGGGGACGAGCGATGAAAAACTGTTTTTT. The chain links TRBV20-1 to TRBJ1-4; a possible D gene is TRBD1 (5 bases). Between the trimmed V and J ends, which lost 7 bases and 6 bases, there was a span of 18 bases. CDR1 and CDR2 (germline): DFQATT, SNEGSKA (reference sequence). This CDR3 is built from 14 residues.

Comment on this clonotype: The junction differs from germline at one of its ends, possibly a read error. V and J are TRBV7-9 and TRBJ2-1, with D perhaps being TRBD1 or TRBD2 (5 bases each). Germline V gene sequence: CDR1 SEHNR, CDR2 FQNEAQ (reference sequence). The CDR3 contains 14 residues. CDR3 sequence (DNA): TGTGCCGGCAGCTTAGGCCGAGGGGCCGATGAGCAGTTCTTC. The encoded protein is CAGSLGRGADEQFF. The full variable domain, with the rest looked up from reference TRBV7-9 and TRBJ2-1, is DTGVSQNPRHKITKRGQNVTFRCDPISEHNRLYWYRQTLGQGPEFLTYFQNEAQLEKSRLLSDRFSAERPKGSFSTLEIQRTEQGDSAMYLCAGSLGRGADEQFFGPGTRLTVL.

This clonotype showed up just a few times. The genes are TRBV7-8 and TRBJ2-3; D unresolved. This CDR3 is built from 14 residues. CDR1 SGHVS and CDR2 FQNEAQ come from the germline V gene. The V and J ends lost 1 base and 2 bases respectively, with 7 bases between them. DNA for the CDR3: TGTGCCAGCAGCTTAGACCCGAACACAGATACGCAGTATTTT. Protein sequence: CASSLDPNTDTQYF. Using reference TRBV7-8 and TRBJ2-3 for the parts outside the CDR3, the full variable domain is GAGVSQSPRYKVAKRGQDVALRCDPISGHVSLFWYQQALGQGPEFLTYFQNEAQLDKSGLPSDRFFAERPEGSVSTLKIQRTQQEDSAVYLCASSLDPNTDTQYFGPGTRLTVL.

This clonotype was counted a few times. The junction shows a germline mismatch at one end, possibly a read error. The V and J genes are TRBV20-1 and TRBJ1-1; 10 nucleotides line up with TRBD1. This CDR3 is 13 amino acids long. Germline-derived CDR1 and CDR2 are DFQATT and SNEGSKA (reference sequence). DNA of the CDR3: TGCAGTGTGGGGGACAGGGGTGGGACTGAAACTTTCTTT. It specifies CSVGDRGGTETFF.

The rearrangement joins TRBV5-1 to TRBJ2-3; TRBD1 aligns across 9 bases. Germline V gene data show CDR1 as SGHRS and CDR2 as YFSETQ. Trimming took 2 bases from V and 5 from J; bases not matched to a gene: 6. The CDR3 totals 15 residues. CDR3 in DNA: TGCGCCAGCAGCTTCAAAATGGACAGGGGAGATACGCAGTATTTT. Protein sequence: CASSFKMDRGDTQYF. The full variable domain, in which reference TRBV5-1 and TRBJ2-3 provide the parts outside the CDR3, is KAGVTQTPRYLIKTRGQQVTLSCSPISGHRSVSWYQQTPGQGLQFLFEYFSETQRNKGNFPGRFSGRQFSNSRSEMNVSTLELGDSALYLCASSFKMDRGDTQYFGPGTRLTVL.